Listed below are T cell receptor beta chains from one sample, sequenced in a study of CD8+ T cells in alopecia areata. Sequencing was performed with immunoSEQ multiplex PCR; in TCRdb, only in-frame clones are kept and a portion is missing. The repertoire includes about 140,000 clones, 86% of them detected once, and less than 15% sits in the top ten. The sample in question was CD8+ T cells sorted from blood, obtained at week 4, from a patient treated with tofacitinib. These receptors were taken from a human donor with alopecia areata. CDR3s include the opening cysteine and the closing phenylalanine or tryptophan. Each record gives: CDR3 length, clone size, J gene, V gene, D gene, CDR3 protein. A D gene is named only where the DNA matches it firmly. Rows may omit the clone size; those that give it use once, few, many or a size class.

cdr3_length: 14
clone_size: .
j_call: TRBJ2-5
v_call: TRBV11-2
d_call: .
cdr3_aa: CASGVWTDQETQYF

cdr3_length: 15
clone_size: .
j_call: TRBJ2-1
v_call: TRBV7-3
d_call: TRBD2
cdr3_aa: CASSSGTSGYNEQFF

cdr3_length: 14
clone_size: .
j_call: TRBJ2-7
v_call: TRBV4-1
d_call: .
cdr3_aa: CASSQSGLSYEQYF

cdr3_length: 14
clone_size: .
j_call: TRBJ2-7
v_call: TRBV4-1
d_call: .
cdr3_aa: CASSQDTLGYEQYF

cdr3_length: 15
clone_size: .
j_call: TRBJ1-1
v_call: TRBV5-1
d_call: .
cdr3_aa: CASSLGTLTNTEAFF

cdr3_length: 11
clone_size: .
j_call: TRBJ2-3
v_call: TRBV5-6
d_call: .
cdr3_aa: CASSWTDTQYF

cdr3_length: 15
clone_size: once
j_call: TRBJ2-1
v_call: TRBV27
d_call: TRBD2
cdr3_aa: CATLGGLAGGNEQFF

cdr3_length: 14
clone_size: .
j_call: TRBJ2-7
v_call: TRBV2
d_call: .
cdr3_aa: CASSEVRRPYEQYF

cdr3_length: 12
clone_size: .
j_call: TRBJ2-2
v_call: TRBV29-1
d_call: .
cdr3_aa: CSVEADTGELFF

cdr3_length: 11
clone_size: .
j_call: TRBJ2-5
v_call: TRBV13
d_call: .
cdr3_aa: CASSQGETQYF

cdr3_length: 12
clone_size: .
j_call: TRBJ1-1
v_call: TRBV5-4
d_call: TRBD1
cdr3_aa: CASSPGQGEAFF

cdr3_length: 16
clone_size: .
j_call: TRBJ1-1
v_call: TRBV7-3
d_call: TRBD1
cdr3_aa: CASSLSPGQNNTEAFF

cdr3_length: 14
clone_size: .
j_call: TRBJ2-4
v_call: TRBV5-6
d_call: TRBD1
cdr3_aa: CASSFGTGHIIQYF

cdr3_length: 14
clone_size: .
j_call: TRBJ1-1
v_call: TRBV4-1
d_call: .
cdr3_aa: CASSLGGGLGEAFF

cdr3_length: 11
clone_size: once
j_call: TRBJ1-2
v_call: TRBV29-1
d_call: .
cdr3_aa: CSVEDFAGYTF

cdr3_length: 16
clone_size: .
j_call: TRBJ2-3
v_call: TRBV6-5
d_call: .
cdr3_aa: CASSYGAGFRTDTQYF

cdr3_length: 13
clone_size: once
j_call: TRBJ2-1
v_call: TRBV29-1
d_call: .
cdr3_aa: CSVVLPGGNEQFF

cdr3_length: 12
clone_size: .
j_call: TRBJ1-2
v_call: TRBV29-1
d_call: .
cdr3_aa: CSSYVGNYGYTF

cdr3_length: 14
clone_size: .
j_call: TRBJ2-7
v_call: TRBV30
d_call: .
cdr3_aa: CAWSVPQLGYEQYF

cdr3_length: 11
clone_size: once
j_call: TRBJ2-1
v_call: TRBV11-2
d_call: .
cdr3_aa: CASSHTGEQFF

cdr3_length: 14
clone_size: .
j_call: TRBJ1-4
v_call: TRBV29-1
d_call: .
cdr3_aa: CSVDLDGANEKLFF

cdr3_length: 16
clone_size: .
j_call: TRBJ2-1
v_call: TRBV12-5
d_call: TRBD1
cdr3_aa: CASGFSDRGLYNEQFF

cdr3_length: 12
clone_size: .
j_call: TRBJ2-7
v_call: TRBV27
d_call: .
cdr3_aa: CASKGSSYEQYF

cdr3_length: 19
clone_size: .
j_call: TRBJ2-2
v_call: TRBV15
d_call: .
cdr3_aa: CATSGSRDTKVANTGELFF

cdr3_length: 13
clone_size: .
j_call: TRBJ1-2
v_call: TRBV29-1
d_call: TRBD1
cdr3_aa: CSAMGQGVYGYTF

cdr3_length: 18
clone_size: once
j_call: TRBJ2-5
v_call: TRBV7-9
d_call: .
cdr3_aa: CASSLGLGTGTYQETQYF

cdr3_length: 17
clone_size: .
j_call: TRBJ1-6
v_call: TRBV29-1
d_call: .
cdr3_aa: CSVEDRAESSYNSPLHF

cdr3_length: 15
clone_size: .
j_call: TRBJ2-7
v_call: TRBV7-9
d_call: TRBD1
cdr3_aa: CASSHTAGGNNEQYF

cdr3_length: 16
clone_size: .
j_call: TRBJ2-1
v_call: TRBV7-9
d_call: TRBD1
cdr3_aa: CASSLPSGTGYNEQFF

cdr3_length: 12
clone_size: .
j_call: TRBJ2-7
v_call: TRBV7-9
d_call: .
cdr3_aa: CASGRRGSEQYF

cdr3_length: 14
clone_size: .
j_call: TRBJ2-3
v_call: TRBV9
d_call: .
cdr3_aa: CASSVVGGTDTQYF

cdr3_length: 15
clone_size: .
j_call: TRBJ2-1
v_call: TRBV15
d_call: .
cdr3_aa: CATSRDRGPSNEQFF

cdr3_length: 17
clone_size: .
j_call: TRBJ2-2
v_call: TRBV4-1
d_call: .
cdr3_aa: CASSLPPLLGDTGELFF

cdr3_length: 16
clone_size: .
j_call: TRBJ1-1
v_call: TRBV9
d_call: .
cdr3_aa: CASSVASPTVNTEAFF

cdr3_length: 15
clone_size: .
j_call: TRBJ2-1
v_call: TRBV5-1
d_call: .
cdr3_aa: CASSLGGSSYNEQFF

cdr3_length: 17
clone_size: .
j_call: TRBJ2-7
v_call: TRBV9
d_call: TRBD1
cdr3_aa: CASSVGGGAVIGNEQYF

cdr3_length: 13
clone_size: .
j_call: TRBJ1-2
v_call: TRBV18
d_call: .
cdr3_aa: CASSPGGDYGYTF

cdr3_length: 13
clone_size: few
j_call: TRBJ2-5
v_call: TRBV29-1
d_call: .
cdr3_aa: CSVELSSQETQYF

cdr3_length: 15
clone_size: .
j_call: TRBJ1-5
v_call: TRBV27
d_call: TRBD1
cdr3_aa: CASSHATGGPRPQHF

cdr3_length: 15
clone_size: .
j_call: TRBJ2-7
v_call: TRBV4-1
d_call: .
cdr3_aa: CASSQVVQGGYEQYF

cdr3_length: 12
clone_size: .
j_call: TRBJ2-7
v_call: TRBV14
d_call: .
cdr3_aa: CASSHTGTEQYF

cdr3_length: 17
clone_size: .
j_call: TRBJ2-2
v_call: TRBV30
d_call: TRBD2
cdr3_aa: CAWSDLPTSGNTGELFF

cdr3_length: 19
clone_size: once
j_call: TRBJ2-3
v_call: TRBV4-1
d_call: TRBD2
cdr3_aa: CASSQAGPGLAASTDTQYF

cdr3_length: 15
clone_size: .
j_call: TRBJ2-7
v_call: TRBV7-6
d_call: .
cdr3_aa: CAGSPDGGTRLEQYF

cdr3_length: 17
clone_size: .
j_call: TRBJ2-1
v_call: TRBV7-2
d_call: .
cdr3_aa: CASSLATLGRGRNEQFF

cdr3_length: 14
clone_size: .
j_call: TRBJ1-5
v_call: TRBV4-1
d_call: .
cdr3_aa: CASSQDTVNQPQHF

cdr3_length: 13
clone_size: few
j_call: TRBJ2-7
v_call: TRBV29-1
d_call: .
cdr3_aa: CSGILDSDYEQYF

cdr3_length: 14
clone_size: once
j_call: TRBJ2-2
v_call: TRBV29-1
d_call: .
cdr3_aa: CSAIPQSNTGELFF

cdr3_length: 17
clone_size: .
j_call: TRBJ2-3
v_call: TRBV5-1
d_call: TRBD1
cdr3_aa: CASSEGGQGMMLDTQYF

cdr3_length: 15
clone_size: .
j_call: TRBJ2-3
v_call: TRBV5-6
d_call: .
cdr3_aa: CASSQWGDSTDTQYF

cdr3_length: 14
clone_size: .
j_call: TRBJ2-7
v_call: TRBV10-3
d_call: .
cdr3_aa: CAIRQGDGGYEQYF

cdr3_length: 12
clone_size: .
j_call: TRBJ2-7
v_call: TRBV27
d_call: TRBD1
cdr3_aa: CASRQGGYEQYF

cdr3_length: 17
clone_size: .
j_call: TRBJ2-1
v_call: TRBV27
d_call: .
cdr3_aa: CASSFGQPSSSYNEQFF

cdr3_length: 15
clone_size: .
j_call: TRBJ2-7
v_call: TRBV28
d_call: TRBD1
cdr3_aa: CASSPDRGKRYEQYF

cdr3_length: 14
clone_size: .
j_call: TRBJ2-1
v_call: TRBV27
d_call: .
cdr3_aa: CASSPTMGGDEQFF